The following is a T cell receptor (beta chain) sequence with its context. Authors' methods: Nucleated cell counts were estimated from reference gene primer amplification. The table came from immunoSEQ multiplex PCR; TCRdb's copy has only in-frame clones and leaves some out. V and J calls and clone size follow that table, whereas D and trimming were derived from the DNA. Here the sample spans under 95,000 clones, about 85% being singletons. This record belongs to a study of blood T cell repertoires in COVID-19. Study context: From the United States, Italy and Spain came samples of acute and convalescent COVID-19. In each case, the material was cDNA or gDNA derived from T cells, B-cell-depleted T cells, or PBMCs.

This CDR3 is built from 17 residues. CDR1 is SQVTM and CDR2 is ANQGSEA in the germline V gene. V lost 7 bases and J lost 7; bases outside the gene matches: 18. Sequencing used peripheral blood. This TCR was recovered from an elderly woman with COVID-19, enrolled during active disease. The chain recombines TRBV29-1 with TRBJ2-7, with TRBD2 matching 14 bases. This CDR3 reads CSDPELGGLAGVGEQYF. The CDR3 DNA is TGCAGCGACCCTGAGCTTGGGGGACTAGCGGGAGTGGGTGAGCAGTACTTC.